Detailed here is one T cell receptor (beta chain). Antigen specificity is unknown. Other DNA sequences in this specimen translate into the identical CDR3. These data are taken from a study of shared clonotypes between healthy human individuals. Investigators divided CD4+ cells into CD45RA+ naive and CD45RA-negative memory subsets. Libraries were prepared by immunoSEQ multiplex PCR; TCRdb keeps only in-frame clonotypes and omits some of them. The sample consists of about 1 million clones, around 76% of them appearing once. Study-wide results and caveats: For naive CD4 cells, roughly 5% of clonotypes were shared across a handful of donors. Blood alone was sampled, and tissue repertoires likely differ.

The receptor was isolated from a man between 18 and 35 years old in good health. Sequencing used memory CD4+ T cells sorted from blood. Described subset: CD45RA-negative fraction.

The CDR3 DNA reads as TGCGCCAGCAGCCGTACTAGCGGGGGAACCTACAATGAGCAGTTCTTC. Amino acids: CASSRTSGGTYNEQFF. The rearrangement links TRBV5-1 to TRBJ2-1; 11 nucleotides agree with TRBD2. The V segment lost 4 bases and the J segment 2 bases; nucleotides outside the gene matches: 5. Germline V gives CDR1 SGHRS, CDR2 YFSETQ. The CDR3 sequence is 16 residues long.